Only a few counts were recorded for the clone carrying this T cell receptor (beta chain). Its cognate antigen is unknown. This sample is part of a study of T cells in Graves' hyperthyroidism and ophthalmopathy. Overall study findings and caveats: Peripheral blood also featured most of the thyroid clonotypes expanded above 0.001. Using 13 V-J features, a model discriminated ophthalmopathy from stable hyperthyroidism.

RNA transcripts yielded amplified TCR beta CDR3 regions. RT-PCR in the first round (using the HTBI primer set) targeted the TCR CDR3. One entry per CDR3 protein, called by TCRdb with MiXCR from the multiplex PCR reads. This sample has hundreds of thousands of distinct CDR3 sequences; about 45% occur once, and the top ten carry 7% to 7.5%. The CDR3 contains 17 residues. Germline loops: CDR1 DFQATT, CDR2 SNEGSKA (reference sequence). V was pared by 3 bases and J by 1 base, with 9 bases of the junction left unmatched. Exclusions: uncontrolled infection, other autoimmune disease, pregnancy, lactation. Clinicians diagnosed patients from clinical symptoms, serum thyroxine and TRAb, thyroid ultrasound and orbital computed tomography.

The source is an adult man with Graves' disease, either hyperthyroidism or ophthalmopathy (not recorded which). The sequenced material came from peripheral blood or thyroid tissue (not recorded which). J is TRBJ2-5 and V is TRBV20-1; 12 nucleotides match TRBD2. CDR3 nucleotides: TGCAGTGCTAGGCTGACCCCGGGACTAGCGGGCCAAGAGACCCAGTACTTC. Translating gives CSARLTPGLAGQETQYF.